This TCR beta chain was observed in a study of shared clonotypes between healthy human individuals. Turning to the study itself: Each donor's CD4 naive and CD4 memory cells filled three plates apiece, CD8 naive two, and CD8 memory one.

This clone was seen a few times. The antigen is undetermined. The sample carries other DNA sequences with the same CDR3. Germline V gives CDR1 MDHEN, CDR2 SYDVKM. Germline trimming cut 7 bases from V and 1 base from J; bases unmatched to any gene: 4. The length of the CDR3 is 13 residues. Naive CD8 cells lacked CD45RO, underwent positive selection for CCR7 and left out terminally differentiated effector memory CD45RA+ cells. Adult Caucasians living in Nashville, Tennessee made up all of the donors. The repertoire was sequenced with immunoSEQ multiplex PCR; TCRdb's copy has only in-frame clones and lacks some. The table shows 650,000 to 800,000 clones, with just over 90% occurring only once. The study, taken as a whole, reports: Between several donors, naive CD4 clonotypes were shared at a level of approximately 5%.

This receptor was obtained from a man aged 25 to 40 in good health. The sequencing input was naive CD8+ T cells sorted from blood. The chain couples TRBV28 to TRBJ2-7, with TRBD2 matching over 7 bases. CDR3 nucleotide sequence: TGTGCCAGCACTAGCGGCACATCCTACGAGCAGTACTTC. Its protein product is CASTSGTSYEQYF.